The 8 T cell receptor beta chains below all came from one sample that was sequenced in a study of blood T cell repertoires in COVID-19 (dated by TCRdb to the early 2020s). Library method: the immunoSEQ multiplex PCR assay. TCRdb carries this immuneACCESS record with in-frame sequences only. Its versions omit some clonotypes, under half of them owing to an unresolved V gene in the studies checked, with the rest unexplained. The sample profile shows under 300,000 clones; roughly 90% of them were found once. Around 2.9% of the sample comes from the top ten. Input material: PBMCs or T cells enriched from blood (not recorded which). The receptors here all came from a woman in her fifties or sixties who had recovered from COVID-19.

The chain joins TRBV4-3 to TRBJ2-1; TRBD2 matches at 7 bases. This CDR3 spans 15 amino acids. Looked up from germline, CDR1 is LGHNA and CDR2 is YSLEER. V was pared by 3 bases and J by 8 bases, with 10 bases of the junction left unmatched. CDR3 coding DNA: TGCGCCAGCAGCCACGAGGGGCGGGAGAGCGATGAGCAGTTCTTC. Residues: CASSHEGRESDEQFF.

This clone was detected once. V is TRBV15 and J is TRBJ1-5, with 8 bases lining up with TRBD1. CDR3 length: 15 amino acids. J lost 9 bases, V lost 1 base, and 8 bases had no gene match. Germline CDR1 and CDR2: LNHNV and YYDKDF (reference sequence). The DNA for the CDR3 is TGTGCCACCAGCAGAGGGTGGCAGGGGGCCTGGCCCCAGCATTTT. Its protein product is CATSRGWQGAWPQHF.

This sequence joins TRBV5-1 and TRBJ1-2; the match to TRBD1 covers 8 bases. Germline values: CDR1 SGHRS, CDR2 YFSETQ. The J segment lost 5 bases and the V segment lost 3 bases, leaving 6 bases of the junction unmatched. The CDR3 has 14 amino acids. The CDR3 protein is CASSSDRVGYGYTF. DNA for the CDR3: TGCGCCAGCAGCTCGGACAGGGTTGGATATGGCTACACCTTC.

This clone was found a few times. The rearrangement links TRBV4-3 to TRBJ2-3; TRBD2 aligns across 10 bases. The CDR3 has 17 residues. CDR1 is LGHNA and CDR2 is YSLEER in the germline V gene. With 0 bases clipped from V and 5 bases from J, the junction kept 8 bases outside the gene matches. The CDR3 spells CASSQDPAGGPRDTQYF. CDR3 sequence (DNA): TGCGCCAGCAGCCAAGATCCAGCGGGAGGGCCTAGAGATACGCAGTATTTT.

The chain couples TRBV4-2 to TRBJ1-1; TRBD1 might be the D (6 bases). CDR1 and CDR2 (germline): LGHNA, YNFKEQ. The CDR3 loop spans 18 amino acids. The V and J ends lost 0 bases and 1 base respectively, with 18 bases between them. The CDR3 region has the DNA TGTGCCAGCAGCCAAGATTTAAAAGTGGGCAGGGGGAACACTGAAGCTTTCTTT. This translates into CASSQDLKVGRGNTEAFF.

The chain links TRBV18 to TRBJ2-3; 10 bases align to TRBD2. Per the germline V gene, CDR1 is KGHSH and CDR2 is LQKENI. This CDR3 region has 16 residues. V was pared by 5 bases and J by 2 bases, with 7 bases of the junction left unmatched. The CDR3 nucleotides are TGTGCCAGCTCAGACCGGACTAGCGGTACCACAGATACGCAGTATTTT. Its protein product is CASSDRTSGTTDTQYF. The entire variable domain, with the rest obtained from reference TRBV18 and TRBJ2-3, is as follows: NAGVMQNPRHLVRRRGQEARLRCSPMKGHSHVYWYRQLPEEGLKFMVYLQKENIIDESGMPKERFSAEFPKEGPSILRIQQVVRGDSAAYFCASSDRTSGTTDTQYFGPGTRLTVL.

The chain uses TRBV12-3 or TRBV12-4 and TRBJ2-1; 10 bases match TRBD1. V was pared by 3 bases and J by 15 bases, with 8 bases of the junction left unmatched. CDR3 length equals 13 residues. CDR3: CASSLVERTGGFF. The CDR3 nucleotides read TGTGCCAGCAGTTTGGTAGAGAGGACAGGGGGGTTCTTC.

This chain connects TRBV2 to TRBJ1-1; unclear D gene. The CDR3 spans 15 residues. CDR1 is SNHLY, CDR2 FYNNEI, per germline. Trimming removed 7 bases from V and 1 base from J, with 16 bases in between. CDR3 DNA: TGTGCCAGCACACCTAACAGCATACGGAACACTGAAGCTTTCTTT. This sequence encodes CASTPNSIRNTEAFF.